The T cell receptor (beta chain) under discussion was sequenced for a study of blood T cell repertoires in COVID-19. Study details: From T cells, B-cell-depleted T cells, or PBMCs came the material, which was cDNA or gDNA.

Germline CDR1 SEHNR, CDR2 FQNEAQ (reference sequence). Trimming removed 2 bases at V and 6 bases at J, with 13 bases between. The CDR3 totals 14 residues. Per the authors' pipeline: Counts of nucleated cells, estimated from reference gene primer amplification, were obtained. The protocol was immunoSEQ multiplex PCR, while the TCRdb copy is restricted to in-frame clones and leaves out a portion. That table gives V, J and clone size, and the DNA gave D and trimming. Of approximately 210,000 clones in the sample, under 90% were seen once. The sequence was obtained from a man aged 30-40 years with active or convalescent COVID-19. Source material: peripheral blood. V is TRBV7-9 and J is TRBJ1-1, with no clear D. The CDR3, as DNA: TGTGCCAGCAGCTTATCCTATACTCTCGCTGAAGCTTTCTTT. This translates into CASSLSYTLAEAFF.